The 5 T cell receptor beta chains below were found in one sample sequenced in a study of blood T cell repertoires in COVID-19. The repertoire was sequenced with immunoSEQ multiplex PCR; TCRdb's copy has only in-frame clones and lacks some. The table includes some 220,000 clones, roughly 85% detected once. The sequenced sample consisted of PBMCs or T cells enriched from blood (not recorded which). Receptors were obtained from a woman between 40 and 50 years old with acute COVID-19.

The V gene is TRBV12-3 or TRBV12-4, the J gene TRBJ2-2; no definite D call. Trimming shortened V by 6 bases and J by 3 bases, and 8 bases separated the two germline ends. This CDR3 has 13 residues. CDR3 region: CASRLQDTGELFF. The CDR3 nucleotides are TGTGCCAGCAGGCTCCAGGACACCGGGGAGCTGTTTTTT.

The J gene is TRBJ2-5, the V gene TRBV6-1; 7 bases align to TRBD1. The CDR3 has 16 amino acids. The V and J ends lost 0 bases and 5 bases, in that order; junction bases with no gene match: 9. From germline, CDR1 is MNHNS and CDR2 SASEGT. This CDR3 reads CASSEALSGRGETQYF. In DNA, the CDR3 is TGTGCCAGCAGTGAAGCGCTATCGGGCAGGGGGGAGACCCAGTACTTC.

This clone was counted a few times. CDR3 protein: CASSQPDRDEAFF. CDR3 bases: TGCGCCAGCAGCCAACCGGACAGGGATGAAGCTTTCTTT. The chain couples TRBV4-1 to TRBJ1-1; the match to TRBD1 covers 8 bases. This CDR3 region has 13 residues. Looked up from germline, CDR1 is MGHRA and CDR2 is YSYEKL. Trimming removed 2 bases from V and 7 bases from J; junction bases left unmatched: 3.

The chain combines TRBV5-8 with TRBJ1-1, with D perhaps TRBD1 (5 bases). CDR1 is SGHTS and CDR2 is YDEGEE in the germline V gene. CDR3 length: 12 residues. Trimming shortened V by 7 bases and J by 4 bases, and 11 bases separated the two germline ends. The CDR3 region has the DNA TGTGCCAGCGGAGAAGGGGCCACTGAAGCTTTCTTT. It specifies CASGEGATEAFF.

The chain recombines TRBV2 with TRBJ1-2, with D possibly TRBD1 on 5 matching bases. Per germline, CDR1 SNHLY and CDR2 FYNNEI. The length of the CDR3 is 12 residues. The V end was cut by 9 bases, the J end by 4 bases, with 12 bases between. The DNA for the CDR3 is TGTGCCAGTATAGGGGTTGGCTATGGCTACACCTTC. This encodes CASIGVGYGYTF.